These T cell receptor beta chains were read from a single sample in a study of blood T cells in healthy people across ages. TCRdb analysed the 5' RACE reads with MiXCR anew, one entry per CDR3 protein. The sample includes 800,000 to 950,000 distinct CDR3 sequences, about 34% seen only once; the top ten take 10% to 15%. Sequences were obtained from blood. The receptors stem from a man aged 18 to 29 in good health. The CDR3 runs from the conserved cysteine through the conserved F or W.

TRBV4-2,CASSLGTAATNEKLFF
TRBV20-1,CSARVGDGTYEQYF
TRBV5-1,CASSHTGDVAEKLFF
TRBV13,CASSLGGRREKLFF
TRBV2,CASRRQTNEQFF
TRBV12-5,CASGLGSPQETQYF
TRBV6-2/TRBV6-3,CAGSSGVWQPQHF
TRBV7-2,CASRGQGASKNYNEQFF
TRBV6-2/TRBV6-3,CASSYSKDRVTDTQYF
TRBV29-1,CSVPGQRGVNEQFF
TRBV20-1,CSANWGRSNQPQHF
TRBV3-1,CASSQDRTAETQYF
TRBV12-3/TRBV12-4,CASSNQGGYGYTF
TRBV7-2,CASSKDRGWVEQYF
TRBV25-1,CASSSGTGTEAFF
TRBV7-9,CASSSARLAGSQETQYF
TRBV5-1,CASSSRTSYGYTF